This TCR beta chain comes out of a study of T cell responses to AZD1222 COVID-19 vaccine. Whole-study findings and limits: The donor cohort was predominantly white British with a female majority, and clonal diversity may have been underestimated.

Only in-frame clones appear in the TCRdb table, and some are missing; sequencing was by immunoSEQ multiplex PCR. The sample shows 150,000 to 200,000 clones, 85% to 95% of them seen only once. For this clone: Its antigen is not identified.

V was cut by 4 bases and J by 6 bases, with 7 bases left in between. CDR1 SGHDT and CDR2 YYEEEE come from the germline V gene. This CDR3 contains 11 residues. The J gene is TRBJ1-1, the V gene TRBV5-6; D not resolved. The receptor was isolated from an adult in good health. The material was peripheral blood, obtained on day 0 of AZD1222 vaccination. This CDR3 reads CASSLWSEAFF. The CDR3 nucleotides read TGTGCCAGCAGCCTATGGTCTGAAGCTTTCTTT. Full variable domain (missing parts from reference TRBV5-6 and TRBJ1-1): DAGVTQSPTHLIKTRGQQVTLRCSPKSGHDTVSWYQQALGQGPQFIFQYYEEEERQRGNFPDRFSGHQFPNYSSELNVNALLLGDSALYLCASSLWSEAFFGQGTRLTVV.